Listed below are T cell receptor beta chains from one sample, sequenced in a study of T cells in Graves' hyperthyroidism and ophthalmopathy. Each CDR3 protein gets one entry after TCRdb re-called the multiplex PCR reads with MiXCR. This sample has around 100,000 distinct CDR3 sequences; roughly 44% occur once, and the top ten carry approximately 27%. The sequenced sample was blood. The receptor set was obtained from a man in his forties with Graves' hyperthyroidism. The CDR3 runs from the conserved cysteine through the conserved F or W. The order of the fields is J gene, D gene, V gene, clone size, CDR3 DNA, CDR3 protein. D genes are given only for firm matches. The size of a clone is reported for some rows only, either as once, few or many, or as a class for expanded clones.

>TRBJ1-2|.|TRBV10-2|few
TGCGCCAGCAGTGACGGGTTGGGCTCTGGCTACACCTTC
CASSDGLGSGYTF
>TRBJ2-5|TRBD2|TRBV20-1|many
TGCAGTGCAGCGGGACTCCTCCTTGGGGCGTCAGAGACCCAGTACTTC
CSAAGLLLGASETQYF
>TRBJ2-3|TRBD1|TRBV14|many
TGTGCCAGCAGCCAAAGGGACAGCTTGGGCTCAGATACGCAGTATTTT
CASSQRDSLGSDTQYF
>TRBJ2-7|.|TRBV5-1|.
TGCGCCAGCAGCAGCCGGGACCGCCCTTACAATGAGCAGTACTTC
CASSSRDRPYNEQYF
>TRBJ1-2|.|TRBV29-1|.
TGCAGCGTGTATGAGAGTGGCTACACCTTC
CSVYESGYTF
>TRBJ2-1|.|TRBV24-1|many
TGTGCCACCAGTGACTCAAACAATGAGCAGTTCTTC
CATSDSNNEQFF
>TRBJ1-2|TRBD1|TRBV5-1|.
TGCGCCAGCTGCCTGGGACAGGGTGACTATGGCTACACCTTC
CASCLGQGDYGYTF
>TRBJ1-3|.|TRBV5-6|.
TGTGCCAGCAGCGGGTGGACTGGAAACACCATATATTTT
CASSGWTGNTIYF
>TRBJ2-2|TRBD1|TRBV9|many
TGTGCCAGCAGCATCACCGGGACAGGGGGGGACACCGGGGAGCTGTTTTTT
CASSITGTGGDTGELFF
>TRBJ1-4|TRBD1|TRBV20-1|many
TGCAGTGCTCCGGGACAGAGTGGCCGAGGGCTGTTTTTT
CSAPGQSGRGLFF
>TRBJ1-1|.|TRBV29-1|many
TGCAGCGTTGATGGGAGGCAGGGGATCACTGAAGCTTTCTTT
CSVDGRQGITEAFF
>TRBJ2-1|TRBD2|TRBV6-5|many
TGTGCCAGCAGTCATACCTTAGCGGGGTCCTACAATGAGCAGTTCTTC
CASSHTLAGSYNEQFF
>TRBJ1-2|TRBD1|TRBV9|.
TGTGCCAGCAGCCAATTCGGGGGACAGGCCGGTGGCTACACCTTC
CASSQFGGQAGGYTF
>TRBJ1-3|.|TRBV18|.
TGTGCCAGCTCACCAGCCGCGGGGGATAACTCTGGAAACACCATATATTTT
CASSPAAGDNSGNTIYF
>TRBJ2-7|TRBD1|TRBV5-1|.
TGCGCCAGCAGCCCGGACGGGACAGCCTACGAGCAGTACTTC
CASSPDGTAYEQYF
>TRBJ2-1|TRBD2|TRBV10-1|many
TGCGATCTTAAATCTAGCGGGGTCTACAATGAGCAGTTCTTC
CDLKSSGVYNEQFF
>TRBJ2-3|.|TRBV20-1|many
TGCAGTGCTAGCCCCCCGGGTAGGGTGGCAGATACGCAGTATTTT
CSASPPGRVADTQYF
>TRBJ1-6|TRBD1|TRBV24-1|.
TGTGCCACCAGTGATTCCCGACAGGGGGCAGTATCCTATAATTCACCCCTCCACTTT
CATSDSRQGAVSYNSPLHF
>TRBJ2-5|TRBD2|TRBV7-9|once
TGTGCCAGCAGCTTAGTTGCGGGAGGAGAAGAGACCCAGTACTTC
CASSLVAGGEETQYF
>TRBJ2-5|TRBD2|TRBV20-1|few
TGCAGTGCTAGAGTCTCACCCCCGGGACTAGCGGGGGGGCCCGGGGAGACCCAGTACTTC
CSARVSPPGLAGGPGETQYF
>TRBJ1-1|TRBD1|TRBV20-1|.
TGCAGTGCTAGTCTGCCAGGGGGGCTGGCTTTCTTT
CSASLPGGLAFF
>TRBJ2-7|TRBD2|TRBV29-1|.
TGCAGCGTCCTCGGACTAGCCGACATCTACGAGCAGTACTTC
CSVLGLADIYEQYF